These 19 T cell receptor beta chains were all obtained from the same sample, sequenced in a study of cytomegalovirus exposure and HLA in healthy donors. The PCR ran on 60 Vbeta and 13 Jbeta primers. Sequencing used immunoSEQ multiplex PCR; TCRdb keeps in-frame clones, though not all of them. The table includes around 150,000 clones, more than 75% detected once. The sample was PBMCs. These receptors were taken from a girl between 10 and 17 years old in good health and CMV-seropositive.

The chain uses TRBV27 and TRBJ2-7; the D gene is possibly TRBD1 (6 bases). Per the germline V gene, CDR1 is MNHEY and CDR2 is SMNVEV (reference sequence). Trimming took off 5 bases at V and 6 bases at J, with 17 bases between the two ends. This CDR3 has 14 amino acids. CDR3: CASSPSNRVGEQYF. CDR3 DNA sequence: TGTGCCAGCAGTCCCAGTAACAGGGTTGGCGAGCAGTACTTC.

The chain recombines TRBV5-4 with TRBJ2-2; D is possibly TRBD1 (5 bases). The CDR3 has 15 residues. V lost 9 bases and J lost 6, with 21 bases in between. Germline loops: CDR1 SGHNT, CDR2 YYREEE (reference sequence). The CDR3 region is CATQKPGRFSGELFF. Here the CDR3 DNA reads TGTGCCACCCAAAAACCAGGGCGTTTCTCCGGGGAGCTGTTTTTT.

The chain employs TRBV11-3 and TRBJ1-1; TRBD1 matches 7 bases. The V gene's germline CDR1 is SGHNT and CDR2 YENEEA. Germline trimming cut 5 bases from V and 4 bases from J; bases unmatched to any gene: 4. The CDR3 consists of 13 residues. The CDR3 loop reads CASSLRTGTEAFF. The CDR3 region has the DNA TGTGCCAGCAGCCTCCGGACAGGCACTGAAGCTTTCTTT.

V gene TRBV6-6 combines with J gene TRBJ2-7; 10 bases agree with TRBD1. V shed 6 bases and J 4 bases; nucleotides not matched to a gene: 9. CDR1 is MNHNY, CDR2 SVGAGI, per germline (reference sequence). The CDR3 contains 15 residues. CDR3 residues: CASSPGQGIGYEQYF. In DNA form, the CDR3 reads TGTGCCAGCAGCCCGGGACAGGGGATCGGATACGAGCAGTACTTC.

The genes are TRBV6-5 and TRBJ1-5; D unclear. Germline values: CDR1 MNHEY, CDR2 SVGAGI. Trimming cost V 0 bases and J 5 bases, with 11 bases left between them. The CDR3 loop spans 15 amino acids. CDR3 bases: TGTGCCAGCAGTTACTCGTCGGGTCGGGATCAGCCCCAGCATTTT. Residues: CASSYSSGRDQPQHF.

The CDR3 nucleotides are TGTGCCAGCTCTCTAGGACTAGCGGGGTACCAAGAGACCCAGTACTTC. Protein product: CASSLGLAGYQETQYF. This sequence joins TRBV18 and TRBJ2-5, with 12 positions matching TRBD2. CDR1 and CDR2 from the germline V gene are KGHSH and LQKENI. This CDR3 spans 16 amino acids. Trimming at V came to 6 bases and at J to 0 bases, leaving 5 bases not matched to a gene.

The rearrangement uses TRBV19 and TRBJ2-3, with 9 bases identical to TRBD1. The CDR3 is made up of 14 amino acids. J gave up 6 bases and V 7 bases, and 8 bases lay outside the gene matches. The germline CDR1 and CDR2 sequences are LNHDA and SQIVND (reference sequence). CDR3 coding DNA: TGTGCCAGTAAGACCGGGACAGGGTGGGATACGCAGTATTTT. This codes for CASKTGTGWDTQYF.

The CDR3 bases are TGCGCCAGCAGCCAAAGGGAGTCCTACGAGCAGTACTTC. Its translation: CASSQRESYEQYF. This rearrangement joins TRBV4-1 to TRBJ2-7, with D perhaps TRBD2 (5 bases). Deletions cut 2 bases from V and 1 base from J, with 6 bases between. Germline V gene sequence: CDR1 MGHRA, CDR2 YSYEKL. The CDR3 spans 13 residues.

A few counts support this clone. This chain joins TRBV6-4 and TRBJ2-7, with TRBD1 matching over 10 bases. Trimming took 7 bases from V and 4 from J; bases not matched to a gene: 7. The CDR3 has 14 residues. CDR1 and CDR2 from the germline V gene are MRHNA and SNTAGT. The chain's CDR3 is CASKPGQGTYEQYF. The CDR3 region has the DNA TGTGCCAGCAAGCCGGGACAGGGGACTTACGAGCAGTACTTC.

The chain has TRBV7-9 and TRBJ2-3; 14 nucleotides line up with TRBD2. Trimming removed 3 bases from V and 4 bases from J; junction bases left unmatched: 6. Germline V lookup: CDR1 SEHNR, CDR2 FQNEAQ (reference sequence). This CDR3 contains 17 residues. The CDR3 coding sequence is TGTGCCAGCAGCTTCCGGACTAGCGGGGGGAGCCCAGATACGCAGTATTTT. Encoded protein: CASSFRTSGGSPDTQYF.

J is TRBJ2-1 and V is TRBV28; D might be TRBD2 (6 bases). V was pared by 6 bases and J by 3 bases, with 6 bases between. Germline loops: CDR1 MDHEN, CDR2 SYDVKM. CDR3 size: 12 residues. The CDR3 DNA reads as TGTGCCAGCAGCGGGAGCTACAATGAGCAGTTCTTC. It specifies CASSGSYNEQFF.

V usage is TRBV19 and J usage is TRBJ2-7, with 7 bases identical to TRBD1. V lost 1 base and J lost 2; bases outside the gene matches: 5. Germline assignment: CDR1 LNHDA and CDR2 SQIVND (reference sequence). The CDR3 contains 15 residues. The CDR3 DNA sequence: TGTGCCAGTAGTATAGCCCCGACAGGGACCTACGAGCAGTACTTC. Residues: CASSIAPTGTYEQYF.

The chain couples TRBV5-4 to TRBJ1-3; 9 positions agree with TRBD1. Germline CDR1 and CDR2: SGHNT and YYREEE (reference sequence). The CDR3 consists of 19 residues. V gave up 4 bases and J gave up 0 bases; unmatched junction bases: 14. The CDR3 loop reads CASSRSGTGIGSSGNTIYF. CDR3 in DNA: TGTGCCAGCAGCAGGTCCGGGACAGGGATTGGGAGCTCTGGAAACACCATATATTTT. Combining the CDR3 with reference TRBV5-4 and TRBJ1-3 gives the whole variable domain ETGVTQSPTHLIKTRGQQVTLRCSSQSGHNTVSWYQQALGQGPQFIFQYYREEENGRGNFPPRFSGLQFPNYSSELNVNALELDDSALYLCASSRSGTGIGSSGNTIYFGEGSWLTVV.

The chain uses TRBV18 and TRBJ2-2; no firm D call. From germline, CDR1 is KGHSH and CDR2 LQKENI. The CDR3 loop spans 15 amino acids. Trimming removed 1 base from V and 5 bases from J, with 11 bases in between. CDR3 nucleotide sequence: TGTGCCAGCTCACCACTCTTTTCGAGGACCGGGGAGCTGTTTTTT. Its translation: CASSPLFSRTGELFF.

The rearrangement links TRBV7-2 to TRBJ2-7; 8 bases are shared with TRBD1. Unmatched junction bases numbered 7, after V lost 6 bases and J lost 0 bases. CDR3 length: 15 residues. Germline V gene sequence: CDR1 SGHTA, CDR2 FQGNSA. In DNA, the CDR3 is TGTGCCAGCAGAATCTCCGGGACAGGCTCCTACGAGCAGTACTTC. Its translation: CASRISGTGSYEQYF. Complete variable domain (other parts from reference TRBV7-2 and TRBJ2-7): GAGVSQSPSNKVTEKGKDVELRCDPISGHTALYWYRQSLGQGLEFLIYFQGNSAPDKSGLPSDRFSAERTGGSVSTLTIQRTQQEDSAVYLCASRISGTGSYEQYFGPGTRLTVT.

This clone has a single count. V usage is TRBV2 and J usage is TRBJ1-1; TRBD1 aligns across 9 bases. Germline CDR1 reads SNHLY; CDR2 reads FYNNEI. The junction had 3 bases not matched to a gene; V was cut back by 6 bases and J by 1 base. CDR3 length: 14 residues. CDR3 protein: CASRPDRGNTEAFF. CDR3 nucleotides: TGTGCCAGCAGACCGGACAGGGGGAACACTGAAGCTTTCTTT. The full variable domain, rest sourced from reference TRBV2 and TRBJ1-1, is EPEVTQTPSHQVTQMGQEVILRCVPISNHLYFYWYRQILGQKVEFLVSFYNNEISEKSEIFDDQFSVERPDGSNFTLKIRSTKLEDSAMYFCASRPDRGNTEAFFGQGTRLTVV.

The gene calls are TRBV6-5 and TRBJ2-7; 12 positions agree with TRBD2. V lost 4 bases to trimming and J lost 0 bases; unmatched junction nucleotides: 1. CDR3 length: 15 residues. CDR1 MNHEY and CDR2 SVGAGI come from the germline V gene. The CDR3 region is CASSSLAGGSYEQYF. The CDR3 DNA reads TGTGCCAGCAGTTCACTAGCGGGGGGCTCCTACGAGCAGTACTTC.

The chain has TRBV9 and TRBJ2-2; tentatively, D is TRBD2 (5 bases). V was shortened by 0 bases and J by 7 bases, with 10 bases between the two germline ends. The germline V gene has CDR1 SGDLS and CDR2 YYNGEE. The length of the CDR3 is 14 residues. The CDR3 loop is CASSVGGLVGELFF. The CDR3 DNA sequence: TGTGCCAGCAGCGTAGGAGGGTTAGTCGGGGAGCTGTTTTTT.

The V call is TRBV6-5, the J call TRBJ2-7, with a possible D match to TRBD1 (5 bases). Germline CDR1 and CDR2: MNHEY and SVGAGI. The V end lost 2 bases, the J end lost 2 bases, and 7 bases lay between the germline ends. There are 13 residues in the CDR3. The CDR3, as DNA: TGTGCCAGCAGTTACGGCAGGGCCTACGAGCAGTACTTC. Protein: CASSYGRAYEQYF.